This entry concerns a single TCR beta chain. It lacks a known antigen. There are no base qualities to consult, and no much larger clone falls within one base. The library was generated by the immunoSEQ multiplex PCR assay. TCRdb carries this immuneACCESS record with in-frame sequences only. Its versions omit some clonotypes, under half of them owing to an unresolved V gene in the studies checked, with the rest unexplained. This sample has fewer than 200,000 clones in its table, and over 85% of those were observed once. More than 1.3% of the sample is taken by the ten largest. The germline V gene supplies CDR1 MNHEY and CDR2 SVGAGI. V and J are truncated by 4 bases and 5 bases respectively, leaving an intervening sequence of 10 bases. Measured from the cysteine to the phenylalanine, the CDR3 is 13 residues long. CDR3 DNA is the only sequence kept; it has 39 bases, read in frame from the first base. This sample is part of a study of control samples from healthy donors and cancer patients (TCRdb year 2020).

The sequence links TRBV6-5 to TRBJ2-3; a tentative D match to TRBD1 spans 6 bases. Sequencing was carried out using blood. The source of this sequence is a man between 25 and 39 years old in good health. The DNA is as follows: TGTGCCAGCAGTTCACAGGGCGTAGATACGCAGTATTTT. Its translation is CASSSQGVDTQYF.